This T cell receptor (beta chain) was recorded in a study of T-cell memory formation after mild COVID-19. Study-level results: CD4+ clones that contracted lay mainly in CM and EM; CD8+ ones lay in EMRA. CD4/CD8 balance held among clones contracting day 15 to 85, and later expanders leaned CD4+.

The CDR3 is 15 residues long. The germline CDR1 and CDR2 sequences are SGHTA and FQGTGA. V was pared by 2 bases and J by 4 bases, with 12 bases between. Barcoded TCR alpha and TCR beta cDNA libraries with UMIs came from 5'RACE using constant-segment primers. In TCRdb, the 5' RACE reads were re-called with MiXCR into one record per CDR3 protein. This sample has about 390,000 distinct CDR3 sequences, with under 25% found just once. About this clonotype itself: As yet, its antigen is unknown.

This sequence originates from an adult woman who had mild COVID-19 (a few samples of this study predate the infection). Cell type and time point are not known. V usage is TRBV7-3 and J usage is TRBJ1-3; a weak D match, TRBD1 (6 bases). Material for sequencing was PBMCs or a T cell subset sorted from them (not recorded which). The CDR3 sequence: CASSLQGKLGNTIYF. The CDR3 DNA reads TGTGCCAGCAGCTTACAGGGGAAACTCGGAAACACCATATATTTT.